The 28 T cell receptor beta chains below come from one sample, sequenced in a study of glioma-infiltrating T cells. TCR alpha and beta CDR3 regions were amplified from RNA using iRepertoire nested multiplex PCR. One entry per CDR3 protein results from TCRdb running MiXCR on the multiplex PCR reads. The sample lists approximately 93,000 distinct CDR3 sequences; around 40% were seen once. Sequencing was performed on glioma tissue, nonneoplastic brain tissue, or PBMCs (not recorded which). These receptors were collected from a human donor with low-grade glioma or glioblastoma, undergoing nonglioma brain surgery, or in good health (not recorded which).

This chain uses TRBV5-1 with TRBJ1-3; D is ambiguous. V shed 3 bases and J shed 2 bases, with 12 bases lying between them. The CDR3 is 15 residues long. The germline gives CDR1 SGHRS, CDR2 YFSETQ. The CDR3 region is CASSWVSGTGNTIYF. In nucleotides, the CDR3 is TGCGCCAGCAGCTGGGTGAGTGGCACTGGAAACACCATATATTTT.

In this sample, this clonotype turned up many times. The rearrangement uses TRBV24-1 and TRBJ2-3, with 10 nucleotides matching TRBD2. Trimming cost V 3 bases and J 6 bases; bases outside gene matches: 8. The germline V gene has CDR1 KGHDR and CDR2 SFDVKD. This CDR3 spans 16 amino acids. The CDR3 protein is CATSDERGGARDTQYF. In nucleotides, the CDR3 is TGTGCCACCAGTGATGAGCGGGGGGGGGCCAGGGATACGCAGTATTTT.

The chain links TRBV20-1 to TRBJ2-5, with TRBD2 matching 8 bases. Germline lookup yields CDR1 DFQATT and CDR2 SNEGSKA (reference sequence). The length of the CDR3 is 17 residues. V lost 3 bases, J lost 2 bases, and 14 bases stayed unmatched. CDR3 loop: CSASGTSGGISQETQYF. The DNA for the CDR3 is TGCAGTGCTAGCGGGACTAGTGGGGGGATTAGTCAAGAGACCCAGTACTTC.

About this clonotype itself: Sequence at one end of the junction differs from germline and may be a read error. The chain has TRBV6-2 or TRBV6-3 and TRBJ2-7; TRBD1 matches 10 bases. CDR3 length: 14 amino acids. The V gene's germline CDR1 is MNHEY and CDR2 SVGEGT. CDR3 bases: TGTGCCATCAGACGGACAGGGGGATCCTACGAGCAATACTTC. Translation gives CAIRRTGGSYEQYF.

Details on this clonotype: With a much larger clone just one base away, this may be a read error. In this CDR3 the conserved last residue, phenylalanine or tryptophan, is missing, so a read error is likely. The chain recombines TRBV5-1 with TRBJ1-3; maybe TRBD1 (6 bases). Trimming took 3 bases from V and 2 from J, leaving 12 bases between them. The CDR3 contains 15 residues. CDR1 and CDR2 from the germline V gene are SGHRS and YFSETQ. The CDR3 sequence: CASSSRGGTGNTIYL. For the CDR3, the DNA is TGCGCCAGCAGCTCGAGGGGGGGGACTGGAAACACCATATATCTT.

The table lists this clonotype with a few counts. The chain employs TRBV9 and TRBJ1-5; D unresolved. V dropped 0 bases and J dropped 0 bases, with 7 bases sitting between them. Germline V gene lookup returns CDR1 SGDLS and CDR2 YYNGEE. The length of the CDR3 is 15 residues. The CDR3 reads CASSVGADSNQPQHF. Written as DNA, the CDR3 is TGTGCCAGCAGCGTAGGGGCAGATAGCAATCAGCCCCAGCATTTT. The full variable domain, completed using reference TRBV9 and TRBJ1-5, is DSGVTQTPKHLITATGQRVTLRCSPRSGDLSVYWYQQSLDQGLQFLIQYYNGEERAKGNILERFSAQQFPDLHSELNLSSLELGDSALYFCASSVGADSNQPQHFGDGTRLSIL.

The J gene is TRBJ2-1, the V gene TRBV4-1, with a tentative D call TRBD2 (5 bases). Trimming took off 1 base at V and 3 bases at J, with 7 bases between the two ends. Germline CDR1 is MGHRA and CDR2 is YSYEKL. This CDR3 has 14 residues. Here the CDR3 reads CASSQAGIYNEQFF. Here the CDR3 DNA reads TGCGCCAGCAGCCAAGCGGGGATCTACAATGAGCAGTTCTTC.

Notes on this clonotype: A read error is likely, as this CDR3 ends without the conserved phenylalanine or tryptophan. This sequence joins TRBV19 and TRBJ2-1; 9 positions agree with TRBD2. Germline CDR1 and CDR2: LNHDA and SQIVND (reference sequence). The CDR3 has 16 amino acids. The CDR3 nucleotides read TGTGTCAGTAGTATCAGCGGGAGGAGCTCCTACAATGAGCAGTTCTCC. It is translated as CVSSISGRSSYNEQFS.

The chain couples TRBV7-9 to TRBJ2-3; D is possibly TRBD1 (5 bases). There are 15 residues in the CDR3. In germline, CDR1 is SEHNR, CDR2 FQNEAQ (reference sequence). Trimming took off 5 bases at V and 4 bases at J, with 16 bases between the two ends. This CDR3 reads CASSRTPQGADTQYF. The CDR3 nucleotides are TGTGCCAGCAGCAGGACACCCCAAGGGGCAGATACGCAGTATTTT.

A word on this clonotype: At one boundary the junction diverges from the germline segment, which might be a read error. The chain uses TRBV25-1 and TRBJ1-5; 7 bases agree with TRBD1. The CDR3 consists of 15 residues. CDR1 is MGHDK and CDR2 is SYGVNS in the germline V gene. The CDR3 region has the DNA TGTGCCTGCAGTGCTACGACAGGGCATGGGCAGCCCCAGCATTTT. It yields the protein CACSATTGHGQPQHF.

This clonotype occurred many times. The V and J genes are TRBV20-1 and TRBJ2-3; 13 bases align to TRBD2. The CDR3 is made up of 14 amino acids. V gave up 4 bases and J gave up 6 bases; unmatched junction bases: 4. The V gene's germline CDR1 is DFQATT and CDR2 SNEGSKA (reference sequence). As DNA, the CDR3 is TGCAGTGCTACCACTAGCGGGAGGGCCGATACGCAGTATTTT. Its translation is CSATTSGRADTQYF.

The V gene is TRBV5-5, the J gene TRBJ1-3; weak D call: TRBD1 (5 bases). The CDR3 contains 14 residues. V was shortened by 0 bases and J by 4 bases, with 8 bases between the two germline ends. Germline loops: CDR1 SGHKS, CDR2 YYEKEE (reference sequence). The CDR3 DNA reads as TGTGCCAGCAGCTTGGCAGGGTACGGAAACACCATATATTTT. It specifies CASSLAGYGNTIYF.

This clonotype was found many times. CDR3 nucleotide sequence: TGTGCCCTCTCAGCGGGGGGGCATGTCGGGGAGCTGTTTTTT. The encoded protein is CALSAGGHVGELFF. The V gene is TRBV12-3 or TRBV12-4, the J gene TRBJ2-2; 10 bases agree with TRBD2. This CDR3 spans 14 amino acids. With V trimmed by 11 bases and J by 7 bases, 10 bases remained unmatched.

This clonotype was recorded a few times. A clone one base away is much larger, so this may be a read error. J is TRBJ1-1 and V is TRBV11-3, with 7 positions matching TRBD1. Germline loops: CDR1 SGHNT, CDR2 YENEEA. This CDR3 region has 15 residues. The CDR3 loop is CASSPPQGLNTEASF. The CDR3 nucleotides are TGTGCCAGCAGTCCTCCACAGGGGTTGAACACTGAAGCTTCCTTT.

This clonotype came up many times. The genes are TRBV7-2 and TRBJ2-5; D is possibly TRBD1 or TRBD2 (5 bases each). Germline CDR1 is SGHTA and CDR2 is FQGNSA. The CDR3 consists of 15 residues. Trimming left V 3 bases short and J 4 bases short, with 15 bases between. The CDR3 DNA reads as TGTGCCAGCAGCTTGGGGGACGATAGTCCAGAGACCCAGTACTTC. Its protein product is CASSLGDDSPETQYF.

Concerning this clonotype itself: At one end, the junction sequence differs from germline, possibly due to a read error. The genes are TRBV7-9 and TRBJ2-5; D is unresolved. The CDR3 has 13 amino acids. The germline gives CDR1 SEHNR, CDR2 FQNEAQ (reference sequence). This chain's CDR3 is CASSLVQQESQYF. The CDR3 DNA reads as TGTGCCAGCAGCTTGGTACAGCAAGAGAGCCAGTACTTC.

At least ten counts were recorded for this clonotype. The CDR3, as DNA: TGTGCCACCAGCAGAGGCCCCGGGGGGTATACGCAGTATTTT. Translated: CATSRGPGGYTQYF. This chain connects TRBV15 to TRBJ2-3; 7 bases line up with TRBD2. Germline V gene lookup returns CDR1 LNHNV and CDR2 YYDKDF (reference sequence). The V gene end was trimmed by 1 base and the J gene end by 7 bases; junction bases not matched to a gene: 5. This CDR3 contains 14 residues. The complete variable domain, with remaining parts taken from reference TRBV15 and TRBJ2-3, reads DAMVIQNPRYQVTQFGKPVTLSCSQTLNHNVMYWYQQKSSQAPKLLFHYYDKDFNNEADTPDNFQSRRPNTSFCFLDIRSPGLGDTAMYLCATSRGPGGYTQYFGPGTRLTVL.

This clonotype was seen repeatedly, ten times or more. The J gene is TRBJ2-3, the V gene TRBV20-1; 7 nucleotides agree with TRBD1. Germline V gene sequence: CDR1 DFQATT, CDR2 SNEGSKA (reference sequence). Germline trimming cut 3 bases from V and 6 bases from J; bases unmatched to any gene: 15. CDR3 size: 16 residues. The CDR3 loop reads CSARAIGRQGVDTQYF. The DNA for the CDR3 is TGCAGTGCTAGGGCAATCGGAAGGCAGGGGGTTGATACGCAGTATTTT.

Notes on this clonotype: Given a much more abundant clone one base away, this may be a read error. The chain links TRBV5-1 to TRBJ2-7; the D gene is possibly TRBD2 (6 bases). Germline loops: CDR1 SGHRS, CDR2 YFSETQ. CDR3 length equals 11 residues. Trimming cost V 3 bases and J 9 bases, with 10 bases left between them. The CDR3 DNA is TGCGCCAGCAGCTCGGGGGTCGGGCAGTACTTC. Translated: CASSSGVGQYF.

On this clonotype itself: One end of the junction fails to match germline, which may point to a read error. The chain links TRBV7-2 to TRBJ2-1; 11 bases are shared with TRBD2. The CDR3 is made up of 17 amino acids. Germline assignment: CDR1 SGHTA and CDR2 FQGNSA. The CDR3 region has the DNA TGTGCCAGCAGCTTAAGGGGAGGTAGCGGGGGGGCCTTGGAGCAGTCCTTC. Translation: CASSLRGGSGGALEQSF.

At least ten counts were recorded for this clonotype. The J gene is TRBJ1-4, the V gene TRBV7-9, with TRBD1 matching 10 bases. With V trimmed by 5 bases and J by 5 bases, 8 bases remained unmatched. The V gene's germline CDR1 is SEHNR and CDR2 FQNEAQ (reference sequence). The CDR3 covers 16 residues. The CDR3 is CASSLGTGAFNEKLFF. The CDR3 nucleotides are TGTGCCAGCAGCCTCGGGACAGGGGCGTTCAATGAAAAACTGTTTTTT.

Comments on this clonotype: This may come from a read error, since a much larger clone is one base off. The DNA of the CDR3 is TGCAGCGTTGAACACGGCCCTTGCACCGGGGAGCTGTTTTTT. Translated, it gives CSVEHGPCTGELFF. V usage is TRBV29-1 and J usage is TRBJ2-2; D call uncertain. The V gene lost 2 bases and the J gene lost 4 bases, with 11 bases spanning the gap. The germline V gene encodes CDR1 SQVTM and CDR2 ANQGSEA. This CDR3 contains 14 residues.

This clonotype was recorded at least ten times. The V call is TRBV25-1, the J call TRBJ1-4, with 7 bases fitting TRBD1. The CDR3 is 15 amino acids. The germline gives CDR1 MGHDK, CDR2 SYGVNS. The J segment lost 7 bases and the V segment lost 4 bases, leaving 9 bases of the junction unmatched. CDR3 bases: TGTGCCAGCAGTGCGACAGGGTTACGGAGTGAAAAACTGTTTTTT. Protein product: CASSATGLRSEKLFF. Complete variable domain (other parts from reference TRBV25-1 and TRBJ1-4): EADIYQTPRYLVIGTGKKITLECSQTMGHDKMYWYQQDPGMELHLIHYSYGVNSTEKGDLSSESTVSRIRTEHFPLTLESARPSHTSQYLCASSATGLRSEKLFFGSGTQLSVL.

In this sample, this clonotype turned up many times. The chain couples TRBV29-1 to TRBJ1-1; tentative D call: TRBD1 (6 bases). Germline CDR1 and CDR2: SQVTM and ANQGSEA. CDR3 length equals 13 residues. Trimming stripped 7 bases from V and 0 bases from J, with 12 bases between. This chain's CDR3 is CSGLTGLNTEAFF. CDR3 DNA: TGCAGCGGATTGACAGGATTGAACACTGAAGCTTTCTTT.

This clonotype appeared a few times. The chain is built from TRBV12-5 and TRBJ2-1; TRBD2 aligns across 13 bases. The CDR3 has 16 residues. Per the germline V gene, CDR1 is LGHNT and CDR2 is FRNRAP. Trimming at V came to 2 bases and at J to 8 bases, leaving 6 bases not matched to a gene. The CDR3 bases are TGTGCTAGTGGTTTGTCTACTAGCGGGGGGGCCCATGAGCAGTTCTTC. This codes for CASGLSTSGGAHEQFF.

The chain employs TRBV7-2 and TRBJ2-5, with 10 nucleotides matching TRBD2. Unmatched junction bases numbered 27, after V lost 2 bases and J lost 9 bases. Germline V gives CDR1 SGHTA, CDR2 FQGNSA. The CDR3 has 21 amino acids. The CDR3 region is CASSLLPLLWASGSLPGAQYF. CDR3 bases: TGTGCCAGCAGCTTACTTCCTCTACTGTGGGCTAGCGGGAGCCTTCCCGGGGCCCAGTACTTC.

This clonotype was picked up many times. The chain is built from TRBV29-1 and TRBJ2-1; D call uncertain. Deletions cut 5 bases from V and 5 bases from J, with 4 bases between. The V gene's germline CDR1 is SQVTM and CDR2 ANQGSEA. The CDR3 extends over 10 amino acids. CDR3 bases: TGCAGCGTTCGGAACAATGAGCAGTTCTTC. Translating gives CSVRNNEQFF.

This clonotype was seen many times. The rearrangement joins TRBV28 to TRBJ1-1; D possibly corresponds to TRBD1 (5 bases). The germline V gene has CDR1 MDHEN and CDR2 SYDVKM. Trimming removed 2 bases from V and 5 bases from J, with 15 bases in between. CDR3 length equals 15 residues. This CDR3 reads CASSLLGAGRTEAFF. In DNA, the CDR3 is TGTGCCAGCAGTTTACTCGGGGCGGGACGGACTGAAGCTTTCTTT.